This T cell receptor (beta chain) comes out of a study of blood T cell repertoires in COVID-19. This CDR3 contains 16 residues. The V gene end was trimmed by 0 bases and the J gene end by 3 bases; junction bases not matched to a gene: 6. CDR1 is SGHRS, CDR2 YFSETQ, per germline. The method was immunoSEQ multiplex PCR; TCRdb's version includes in-frame clones alone and lacks a portion of them. Of some 240,000 clones listed, 80% to 90% are singletons. This clone turned up a few times. Sequenced: PBMCs or T cells enriched from blood (not recorded which). This receptor was obtained from a man aged 25-45 years with acute COVID-19. This chain joins TRBV5-1 and TRBJ1-5, with 7 bases aligning to TRBD1. The CDR3 reads CASSLGSGGTNQPQHF. The CDR3, as DNA: TGCGCCAGCAGCTTGGGGTCAGGGGGAACCAATCAGCCCCAGCATTTT.